These 8 T cell receptor beta chains were all obtained from the same sample, sequenced in a study of blood T cell repertoires in COVID-19. Method: immunoSEQ multiplex PCR; TCRdb's copy keeps in-frame clones and lacks some. The profile shows under 350,000 clones, approximately 88% of them singletons. Sequencing input: PBMCs or T cells enriched from blood (not recorded which). These receptors all come from a woman aged 40 to 50 who had recovered from COVID-19.

This chain connects TRBV6-5 to TRBJ2-3; D may be TRBD2 (6 bases). Germline V gene data show CDR1 as MNHEY and CDR2 as SVGAGI. Trimming took 9 bases from V and 3 from J, leaving 19 bases between them. The CDR3 runs 15 residues. CDR3 amino acids: CASRFKGAGTDTQYF. In DNA, the CDR3 is TGTGCCAGTCGATTCAAAGGGGCGGGGACAGATACGCAGTATTTT.

The chain recombines TRBV2 with TRBJ1-2; 7 bases map to TRBD1. This CDR3 region has 14 residues. Germline CDR1 and CDR2: SNHLY and FYNNEI. J gave up 5 bases and V 6 bases, and 9 bases lay outside the gene matches. CDR3: CASREQGVGYGYTF. DNA for the CDR3: TGTGCCAGCAGAGAGCAGGGGGTTGGGTATGGCTACACCTTC.

This rearrangement joins TRBV5-1 to TRBJ1-1; 7 bases fit TRBD1. The V gene's germline CDR1 is SGHRS and CDR2 YFSETQ. This CDR3 is 14 amino acids long. Trimming removed 4 bases from V and 4 bases from J; junction bases left unmatched: 7. CDR3 in amino acids: CASSQGQEGTEAFF. The CDR3 DNA reads as TGCGCCAGCAGCCAAGGACAGGAGGGCACTGAAGCTTTCTTT.

The chain recombines TRBV2 with TRBJ1-1; 7 nucleotides match TRBD1. Germline V gives CDR1 SNHLY, CDR2 FYNNEI. The V gene end was trimmed by 4 bases and the J gene end by 1 base; junction bases not matched to a gene: 3. The CDR3 is 14 residues long. The CDR3 region is CASSAPGGNTEAFF. In DNA, the CDR3 is TGTGCCAGCAGTGCCCCAGGGGGGAACACTGAAGCTTTCTTT.

The rearrangement links TRBV9 to TRBJ2-3, with 10 bases fitting TRBD2. The CDR3 has 19 residues. Germline-derived CDR1 and CDR2 are SGDLS and YYNGEE. Trimming removed 4 bases from V and 1 base from J; junction bases left unmatched: 15. This CDR3 reads CASSPRGSGGAVGTDTQYF. CDR3 sequence (DNA): TGTGCCAGCAGCCCCCGGGGGAGCGGGGGGGCCGTCGGCACAGATACGCAGTATTTT. Using reference TRBV9 and TRBJ2-3 for the parts outside the CDR3, the full variable domain is DSGVTQTPKHLITATGQRVTLRCSPRSGDLSVYWYQQSLDQGLQFLIQYYNGEERAKGNILERFSAQQFPDLHSELNLSSLELGDSALYFCASSPRGSGGAVGTDTQYFGPGTRLTVL.

This chain links TRBV24-1 with TRBJ2-2, with a tentative D call TRBD2 (5 bases). CDR1 is KGHDR and CDR2 is SFDVKD in the germline V gene. The V gene lost 12 bases and the J gene lost 13 bases, with 14 bases spanning the gap. This CDR3 has 10 amino acids. CDR3 in amino acids: CAPGPGGLFF. The CDR3 DNA reads TGTGCCCCCGGGCCCGGAGGGCTGTTTTTT.

The chain has TRBV15 and TRBJ2-7; 12 bases align to TRBD2. Germline loops: CDR1 LNHNV, CDR2 YYDKDF (reference sequence). CDR3 size: 16 residues. V lost 0 bases and J lost 5; bases outside the gene matches: 5. CDR3 in DNA: TGTGCCACCAGCAGAGATCTGTCTAGCGGGAGGGACGAGCAGTACTTC. Protein: CATSRDLSSGRDEQYF.

The chain uses TRBV15 and TRBJ2-7; a possible D gene is TRBD1 (5 bases). Germline V lookup: CDR1 LNHNV, CDR2 YYDKDF (reference sequence). The V and J ends lost 0 bases and 2 bases respectively, with 8 bases between them. This CDR3 has 14 amino acids. DNA of the CDR3: TGTGCCACCAGCAGAGATATGACAGCCTACGAGCAGTACTTC. Translating gives CATSRDMTAYEQYF.